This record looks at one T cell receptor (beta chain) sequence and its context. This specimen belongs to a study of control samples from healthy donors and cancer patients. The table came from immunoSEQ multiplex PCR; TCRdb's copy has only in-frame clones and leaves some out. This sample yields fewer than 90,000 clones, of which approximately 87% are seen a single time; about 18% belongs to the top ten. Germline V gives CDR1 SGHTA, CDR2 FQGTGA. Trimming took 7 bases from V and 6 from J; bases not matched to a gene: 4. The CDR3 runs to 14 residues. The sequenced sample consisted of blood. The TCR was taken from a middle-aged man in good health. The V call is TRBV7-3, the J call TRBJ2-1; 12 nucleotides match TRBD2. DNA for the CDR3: TGTGCCAGCAAAATGACTAGCGGGAGCAATGAGCAGTTCTTC. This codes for CASKMTSGSNEQFF.